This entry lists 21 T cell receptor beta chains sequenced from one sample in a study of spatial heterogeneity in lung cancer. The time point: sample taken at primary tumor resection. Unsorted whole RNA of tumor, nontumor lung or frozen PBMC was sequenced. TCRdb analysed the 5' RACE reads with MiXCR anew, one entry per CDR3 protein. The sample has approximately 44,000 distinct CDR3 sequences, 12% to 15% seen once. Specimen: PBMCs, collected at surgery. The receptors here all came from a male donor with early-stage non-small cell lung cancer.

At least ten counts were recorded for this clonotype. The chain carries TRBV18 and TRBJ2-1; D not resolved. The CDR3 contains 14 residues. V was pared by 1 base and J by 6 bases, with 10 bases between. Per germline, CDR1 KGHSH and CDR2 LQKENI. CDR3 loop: CASSPLPDPNEQFF. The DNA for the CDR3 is TGTGCCAGCTCACCACTACCAGACCCCAATGAGCAGTTCTTC.

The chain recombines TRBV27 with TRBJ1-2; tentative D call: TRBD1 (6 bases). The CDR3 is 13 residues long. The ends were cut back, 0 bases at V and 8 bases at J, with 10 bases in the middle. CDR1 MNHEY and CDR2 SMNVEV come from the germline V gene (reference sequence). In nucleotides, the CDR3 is TGTGCCAGCAGTTTATCGGACAGAAAAGGCTACACCTTC. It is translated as CASSLSDRKGYTF.

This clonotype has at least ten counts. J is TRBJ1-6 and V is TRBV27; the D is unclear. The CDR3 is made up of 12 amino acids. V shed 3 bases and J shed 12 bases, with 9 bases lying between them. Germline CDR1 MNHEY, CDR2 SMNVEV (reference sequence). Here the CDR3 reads CASSFGGLPLHF. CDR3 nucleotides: TGTGCCAGCAGTTTCGGCGGCTTACCCCTCCACTTT.

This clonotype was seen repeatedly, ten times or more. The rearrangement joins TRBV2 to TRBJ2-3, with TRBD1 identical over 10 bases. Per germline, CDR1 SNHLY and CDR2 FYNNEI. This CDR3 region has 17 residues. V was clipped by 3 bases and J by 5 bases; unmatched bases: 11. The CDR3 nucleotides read TGTGCCAGCAGTGAGGGCCGGGACAGGGGAAAAGGAGATACGCAGTATTTT. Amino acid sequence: CASSEGRDRGKGDTQYF.

The CDR3 here is CSARRGESAGNTIYF. The CDR3 DNA is TGCAGCGCCCGGAGAGGGGAAAGTGCTGGAAACACCATATATTTT. This chain joins TRBV29-1 and TRBJ1-3; D perhaps matches TRBD1 (5 bases). The germline V gene encodes CDR1 SQVTM and CDR2 ANQGSEA. The CDR3 is made up of 15 amino acids. Trimming took 7 bases from V and 2 from J, leaving 18 bases between them.

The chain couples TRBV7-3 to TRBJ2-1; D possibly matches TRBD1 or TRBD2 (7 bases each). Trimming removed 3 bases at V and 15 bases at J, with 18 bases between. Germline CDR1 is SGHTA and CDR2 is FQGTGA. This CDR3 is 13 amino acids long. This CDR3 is CASSFRGGQWLFF. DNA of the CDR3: TGTGCCAGCAGCTTCAGGGGGGGCCAATGGTTGTTCTTC.

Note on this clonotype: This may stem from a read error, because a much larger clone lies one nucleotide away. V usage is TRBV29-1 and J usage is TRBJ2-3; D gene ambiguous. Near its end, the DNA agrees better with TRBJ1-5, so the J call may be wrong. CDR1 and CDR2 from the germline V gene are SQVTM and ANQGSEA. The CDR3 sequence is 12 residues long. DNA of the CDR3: TGCAGCGTTGAACGGGAGAGAGATACGCAGCATTTT. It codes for CSVERERDTQHF.

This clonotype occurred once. CDR3 nucleotides: TGCGCCAGCAGCCAAGCCGAGCGGGACACAGATACGCAGTATTTT. It codes for CASSQAERDTDTQYF. The chain has TRBV4-1 and TRBJ2-3, with 7 bases fitting TRBD2. V shed 1 base, J shed 2 bases, and the junction held 3 bases outside the gene matches. Germline V lookup: CDR1 MGHRA, CDR2 YSYEKL. This CDR3 has 15 amino acids.

The DNA for the CDR3 is TGCAGTGCCACCTGGAAACAAGAGACCCAGTACTTC. It encodes CSATWKQETQYF. The chain carries TRBV20-1 and TRBJ2-5; D remains ambiguous. Germline V lookup: CDR1 DFQATT, CDR2 SNEGSKA (reference sequence). This CDR3 contains 12 residues. The V gene lost 6 bases and the J gene lost 2 bases, with 10 bases spanning the gap.

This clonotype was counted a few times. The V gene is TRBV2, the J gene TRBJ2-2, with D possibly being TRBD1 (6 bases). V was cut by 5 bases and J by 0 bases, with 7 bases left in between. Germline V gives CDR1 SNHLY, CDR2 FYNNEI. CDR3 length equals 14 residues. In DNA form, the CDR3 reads TGTGCCAGCAGTTGGACAGCGAACACCGGGGAGCTGTTTTTT. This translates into CASSWTANTGELFF. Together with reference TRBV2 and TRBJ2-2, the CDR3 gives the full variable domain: EPEVTQTPSHQVTQMGQEVILRCVPISNHLYFYWYRQILGQKVEFLVSFYNNEISEKSEIFDDQFSVERPDGSNFTLKIRSTKLEDSAMYFCASSWTANTGELFFGEGSRLTVL.

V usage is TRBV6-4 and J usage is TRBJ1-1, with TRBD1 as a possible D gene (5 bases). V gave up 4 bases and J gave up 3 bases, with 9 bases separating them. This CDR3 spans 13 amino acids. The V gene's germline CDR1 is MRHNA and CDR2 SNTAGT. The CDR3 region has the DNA TGTGCCAGCAGTGTGGGACCCTACACTGAAGCTTTCTTT. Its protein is CASSVGPYTEAFF.

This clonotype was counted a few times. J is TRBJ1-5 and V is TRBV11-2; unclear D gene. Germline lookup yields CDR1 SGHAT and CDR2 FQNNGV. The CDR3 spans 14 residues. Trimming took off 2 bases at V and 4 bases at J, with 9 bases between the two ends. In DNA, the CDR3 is TGTGCCAGCAGCTTATTAGGAGGTAATCAGCCCCAGCATTTT. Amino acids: CASSLLGGNQPQHF.

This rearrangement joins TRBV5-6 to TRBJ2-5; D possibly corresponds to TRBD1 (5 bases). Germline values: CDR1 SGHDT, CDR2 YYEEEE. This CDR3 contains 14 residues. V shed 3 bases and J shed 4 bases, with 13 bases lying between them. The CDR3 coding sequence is TGTGCCAGCAGCTCGGCCAGGGCTGGAGAGACCCAGTACTTC. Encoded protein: CASSSARAGETQYF.

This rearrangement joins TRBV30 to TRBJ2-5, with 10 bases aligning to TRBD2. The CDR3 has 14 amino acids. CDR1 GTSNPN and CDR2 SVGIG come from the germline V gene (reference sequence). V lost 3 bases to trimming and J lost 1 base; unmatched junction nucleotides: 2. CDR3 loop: CAWSRLAGQETQYF. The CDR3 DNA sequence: TGTGCCTGGAGCCGACTAGCGGGCCAAGAGACCCAGTACTTC.

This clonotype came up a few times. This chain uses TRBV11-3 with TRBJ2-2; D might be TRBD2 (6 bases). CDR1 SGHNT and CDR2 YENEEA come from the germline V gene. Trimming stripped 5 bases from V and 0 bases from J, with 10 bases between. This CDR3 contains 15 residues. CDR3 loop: CASSISGSNTGELFF. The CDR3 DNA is TGTGCCAGCAGCATTAGCGGATCGAACACCGGGGAGCTGTTTTTT.

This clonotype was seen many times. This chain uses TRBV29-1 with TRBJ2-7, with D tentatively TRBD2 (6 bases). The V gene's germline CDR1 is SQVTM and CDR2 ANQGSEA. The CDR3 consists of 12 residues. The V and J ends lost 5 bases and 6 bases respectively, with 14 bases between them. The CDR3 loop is CSVLFGLSEQYF. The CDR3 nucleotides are TGCAGCGTTTTATTCGGACTATCCGAGCAGTACTTC.

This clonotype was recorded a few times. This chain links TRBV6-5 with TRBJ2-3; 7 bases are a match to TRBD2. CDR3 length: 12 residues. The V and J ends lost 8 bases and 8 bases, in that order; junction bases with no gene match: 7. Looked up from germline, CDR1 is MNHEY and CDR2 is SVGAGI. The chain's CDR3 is CASWYGGGTQYF. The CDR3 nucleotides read TGTGCCAGCTGGTATGGGGGGGGTACGCAGTATTTT.

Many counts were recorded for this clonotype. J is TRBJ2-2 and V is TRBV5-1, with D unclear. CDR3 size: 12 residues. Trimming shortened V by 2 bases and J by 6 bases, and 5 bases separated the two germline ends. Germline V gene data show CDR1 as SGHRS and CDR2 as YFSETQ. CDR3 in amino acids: CASSFVPGELFF. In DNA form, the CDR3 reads TGCGCCAGCAGCTTCGTCCCCGGGGAGCTGTTTTTT.

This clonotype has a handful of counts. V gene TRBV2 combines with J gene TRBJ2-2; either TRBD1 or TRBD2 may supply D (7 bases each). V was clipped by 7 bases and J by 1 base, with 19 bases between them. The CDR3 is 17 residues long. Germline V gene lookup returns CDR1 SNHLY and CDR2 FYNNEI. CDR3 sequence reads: CASTPGGGQGNTGELFF. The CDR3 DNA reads TGTGCCAGCACCCCAGGGGGGGGGCAAGGGAACACCGGGGAGCTGTTTTTT.

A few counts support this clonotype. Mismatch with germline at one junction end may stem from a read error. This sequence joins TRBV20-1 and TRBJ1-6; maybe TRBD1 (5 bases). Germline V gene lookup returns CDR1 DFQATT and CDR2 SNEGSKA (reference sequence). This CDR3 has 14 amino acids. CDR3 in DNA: TGCAGTGTAAGGGACGCAGGGCGCGATTCACCCCTCCATTTT. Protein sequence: CSVRDAGRDSPLHF.

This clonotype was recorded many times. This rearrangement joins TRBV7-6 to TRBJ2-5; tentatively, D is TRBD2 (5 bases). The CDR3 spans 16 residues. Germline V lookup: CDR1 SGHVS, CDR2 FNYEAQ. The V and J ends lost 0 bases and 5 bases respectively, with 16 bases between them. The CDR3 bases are TGTGCCAGCAGCTTAGCGGTAGGAGCGGAATACGAGACCCAGTACTTC. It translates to CASSLAVGAEYETQYF.